A single sample gave rise to the 12 T cell receptor beta chains below, sequenced in a study of memory CD4+ T cells and cytomegalovirus serostatus. The sort gate was single viable CD3+CD4+CD8-CD45RO+ cells for memory CD4+ T cells. The repertoire was sequenced with immunoSEQ multiplex PCR; TCRdb's copy has only in-frame clones and lacks some. The repertoire consists of roughly 54,000 clones, with 70% to 80% occurring once and the leading ten covering approximately 1.5%. Sequenced: memory CD4+ T cells from blood. The receptors were sampled from an adult in good health and CMV-seronegative.

The J gene is TRBJ2-7, the V gene TRBV4-1, with D maybe TRBD1 (5 bases). From germline, CDR1 is MGHRA and CDR2 YSYEKL. The ends were cut back, 0 bases at V and 7 bases at J, with 13 bases in the middle. This CDR3 has 14 residues. The CDR3 spells CASSQDTGRLEQYF. CDR3 nucleotides: TGCGCCAGCAGCCAAGATACAGGTCGGCTGGAGCAGTACTTC.

The rearrangement links TRBV5-1 to TRBJ2-1, with TRBD1 matching over 9 bases. The CDR3 is 12 residues long. Looked up from germline, CDR1 is SGHRS and CDR2 is YFSETQ. With V trimmed by 0 bases and J by 16 bases, 5 bases remained unmatched. DNA for the CDR3: TGCGCCAGCAGCTTGGGGGGACAGGGTCCCTTCTTC. This sequence encodes CASSLGGQGPFF. The entire variable domain, with the rest obtained from reference TRBV5-1 and TRBJ2-1, is as follows: KAGVTQTPRYLIKTRGQQVTLSCSPISGHRSVSWYQQTPGQGLQFLFEYFSETQRNKGNFPGRFSGRQFSNSRSEMNVSTLELGDSALYLCASSLGGQGPFFGPGTRLTVL.

This clone was observed many times. This chain joins TRBV9 and TRBJ1-6; D gene uncertain. Trimming left V 0 bases short and J 9 bases short, with 4 bases between. Per the germline V gene, CDR1 is SGDLS and CDR2 is YYNGEE. The CDR3 totals 12 residues. CDR3 coding DNA: TGTGCCAGCAGCGTAGGTAGTTCACCCCTCCACTTT. Translation gives CASSVGSSPLHF. The whole variable domain, filled in from reference TRBV9 and TRBJ1-6, reads DSGVTQTPKHLITATGQRVTLRCSPRSGDLSVYWYQQSLDQGLQFLIQYYNGEERAKGNILERFSAQQFPDLHSELNLSSLELGDSALYFCASSVGSSPLHFGNGTRLTVT.

This clone was counted a few times. V gene TRBV28 combines with J gene TRBJ2-7; D is perhaps TRBD2 (6 bases). This CDR3 contains 15 residues. Germline values: CDR1 MDHEN, CDR2 SYDVKM. The V and J ends lost 5 bases and 0 bases respectively, with 14 bases between them. In nucleotides, the CDR3 is TGTGCCAGCAGTCCGACGTCCGGGGGCTCCTACGAGCAGTACTTC. Encoded protein: CASSPTSGGSYEQYF.

In the case of this clone: The junction departs from the called germline gene at one end, perhaps through a read error. The chain is built from TRBV7-7 and TRBJ1-6; no reliable D call. This CDR3 has 13 residues. Germline V gene sequence: CDR1 SSHAT, CDR2 FNYEAQ (reference sequence). The CDR3 DNA reads TGTGCTAGCAGCTTAGGAACCCGTTCACCCCTCCACTTT. This gives the protein CASSLGTRSPLHF.

The CDR3 bases are TGTGCCAGCAGCCGAACCAGTAGAGATACGCAGTATTTT. Protein sequence: CASSRTSRDTQYF. The V gene is TRBV11-3, the J gene TRBJ2-3; the D is unclear. The CDR3 has 13 residues. The germline CDR1 and CDR2 sequences are SGHNT and YENEEA. The V end lost 5 bases, the J end lost 5 bases, and 11 bases lay between the germline ends.

The rearrangement joins TRBV2 to TRBJ2-3, with 10 positions matching TRBD2. Per the germline V gene, CDR1 is SNHLY and CDR2 is FYNNEI. This CDR3 spans 15 amino acids. The V segment lost 6 bases and the J segment 3 bases; nucleotides outside the gene matches: 6. As DNA, the CDR3 is TGTGCCAGCAGCGCACAAGCGGGAGGGACAGATACGCAGTATTTT. Its translation is CASSAQAGGTDTQYF. Based on the CDR3 plus reference TRBV2 and TRBJ2-3, the full variable domain is EPEVTQTPSHQVTQMGQEVILRCVPISNHLYFYWYRQILGQKVEFLVSFYNNEISEKSEIFDDQFSVERPDGSNFTLKIRSTKLEDSAMYFCASSAQAGGTDTQYFGPGTRLTVL.

This rearrangement joins TRBV7-2 to TRBJ2-3; TRBD2 matches at 10 bases. CDR3 size: 16 residues. The J segment lost 1 base and the V segment lost 3 bases, leaving 4 bases of the junction unmatched. Germline-derived CDR1 and CDR2 are SGHTA and FQGNSA. The DNA for the CDR3 is TGTGCCAGCAGCTTTTTTAGCGGGGGGCGCACAGATACGCAGTATTTT. As protein: CASSFFSGGRTDTQYF.

This sequence joins TRBV10-2 and TRBJ2-7; D is unresolved. The germline V and J ends were trimmed by 5 bases and 5 bases, with 7 bases remaining between them. The CDR3 covers 11 residues. CDR1 is WSHSY and CDR2 is SAAADI in the germline V gene. CDR3 amino acids: CASSLHHEQYF. CDR3 nucleotide sequence: TGCGCCAGCAGTCTGCATCACGAGCAGTACTTC.

This clone was picked up one time. This chain connects TRBV2 to TRBJ2-7, with 9 positions matching TRBD2. CDR1 SNHLY and CDR2 FYNNEI come from the germline V gene. V lost 0 bases, J lost 4 bases, and 7 bases stayed unmatched. This CDR3 spans 16 amino acids. The DNA of the CDR3 is TGTGCCAGCAGTGAAGCTTTACGGACTAGCGTATACGAGCAGTACTTC. This codes for CASSEALRTSVYEQYF.

The chain recombines TRBV2 with TRBJ2-2; 11 bases match TRBD2. Per germline, CDR1 SNHLY and CDR2 FYNNEI. This CDR3 is built from 15 residues. Trimming cost V 6 bases and J 5 bases; bases outside gene matches: 5. The CDR3 loop is CASRGTSGLTGELFF. The CDR3 DNA reads TGTGCCAGCAGGGGGACTAGCGGACTGACCGGGGAGCTGTTTTTT.

The chain links TRBV7-6 to TRBJ1-3, with D perhaps matching TRBD1 (6 bases). V was shortened by 5 bases and J by 4 bases, with 18 bases between the two germline ends. The CDR3 is 16 amino acids. Looked up from germline, CDR1 is SGHVS and CDR2 is FNYEAQ. CDR3 loop: CASSPIQNRAGNTIYF. The CDR3 DNA follows: TGTGCCAGCAGCCCAATTCAGAACAGGGCCGGAAACACCATATATTTT.